Included here is one T cell receptor (beta chain) sequence, with context. The antigen this receptor binds is unknown. Base qualities were left out, and no much larger clone turns up one base away. Focal radiation therapy combined with CTLA-4 blockade (ipilimumab) was tested in patients with chemo-refractory metastatic non-small-cell lung cancer. The data belong to a study of radiotherapy plus CTLA-4 blockade in lung cancer (dated by TCRdb to 2017 to 2018). Regarding the study in general: Objective responses were observed in approximately 18% of enrolled patients, and disease control was achieved in approximately 29%.

The receptor library was made with the immunoSEQ multiplex PCR assay. Not all clones reach the TCRdb copy of this immuneACCESS table, which keeps in-frame sequences only. Checked studies attribute under half of the gap to unresolved V genes and leave the rest unexplained. The table for this sample lists approximately 100,000 clones; about 85% of them were counted only once. Roughly 2.3% of the sample is held by the ten biggest clonotypes. Here is what the overall study found, with its caveats: The strongest predictors of response were reported to be early dynamic shifts in blood T cell clones along with a rise in serum interferon-beta following radiation. TCR clones derived from tumors expanded in peripheral blood after treatment with radiotherapy and ipilimumab.

V is pared back by 8 bases and J by 0 bases, with 11 bases lying between the germline termini. CDR1 is given as MNHNS and CDR2 as SASEGT, both from the germline V gene. The CDR3 covers 15 residues, taking in both the cysteine and the phenylalanine. Only the CDR3 DNA is retained, 45 bases long and in frame from the first base. The origin of this receptor is a human donor with non-small cell lung cancer that progressed on radiotherapy plus ipilimumab. Some clones in this sample may be carry-over from other donors' samples. The input for sequencing was peripheral blood, taken from a patient treated with radiotherapy plus ipilimumab. The chain is made from TRBV6-1 and TRBJ2-6, with no confidently assigned D gene. The CDR3 loop reads CASLVGSSGANVLTF. In nucleotides, the sequence is TGTGCCAGCTTGGTCGGAAGCTCTGGGGCCAACGTCCTGACTTTC.